The present TCR beta chain was sequenced within a study of blood T cell repertoires in COVID-19. Study details: Spain, Italy and the United States supplied samples that represented acute and convalescent COVID-19.

Assay: immunoSEQ multiplex PCR; the TCRdb copy retains only in-frame clones and omits some. The sample carries about 66,000 clones, around 92% recorded once. The germline V gene encodes CDR1 MNHEY and CDR2 SVGAGI. J was trimmed by 3 bases and V by 2 bases; bases with no gene match: 5. CDR3 length: 15 residues. The rearrangement uses TRBV6-5 and TRBJ1-1, with 8 bases fitting TRBD1. The source is a man aged 60 to 75 with acute or convalescent COVID-19. Sequences were obtained from peripheral blood. CDR3 in DNA: TGTGCCAGCAGTTACGGACAGGGTTTGGACACTGAAGCTTTCTTT. It codes for CASSYGQGLDTEAFF.